The TCR beta chain under discussion was sequenced for a study of blood T cell repertoires in COVID-19. Study as a whole: Acute-phase and convalescent COVID-19 samples originated in the United States, Italy and Spain. In each case, the material was cDNA or gDNA derived from T cells, B-cell-depleted T cells, or PBMCs.

Study processing details: From reference gene primer amplification, estimates of nucleated cell counts were derived. Profiled with immunoSEQ multiplex PCR; TCRdb holds only in-frame clones, not every one. That table supplies the V and J calls and clone size; D and trimming were determined from the DNA. The repertoire holds under 200,000 clones, about three quarters seen once, with 8% to 9.5% in the top ten. Germline V lookup: CDR1 MGHRA, CDR2 YSYEKL. The CDR3 contains 17 residues. Between the trimmed V and J ends, which lost 2 bases and 3 bases, there was a span of 19 bases. This clone was observed a single time.

The sequencing sample was made of peripheral blood. The chain uses TRBV4-1 and TRBJ1-2; tentative D call: TRBD1 (5 bases). This sequence originates from a man between 60 and 75 years old with acute or convalescent COVID-19. CDR3 in DNA: TGCGCCAGCAGCCAAAATTTAGTCGTGGAGGGGTACTATGGCTACACCTTC. As protein: CASSQNLVVEGYYGYTF.